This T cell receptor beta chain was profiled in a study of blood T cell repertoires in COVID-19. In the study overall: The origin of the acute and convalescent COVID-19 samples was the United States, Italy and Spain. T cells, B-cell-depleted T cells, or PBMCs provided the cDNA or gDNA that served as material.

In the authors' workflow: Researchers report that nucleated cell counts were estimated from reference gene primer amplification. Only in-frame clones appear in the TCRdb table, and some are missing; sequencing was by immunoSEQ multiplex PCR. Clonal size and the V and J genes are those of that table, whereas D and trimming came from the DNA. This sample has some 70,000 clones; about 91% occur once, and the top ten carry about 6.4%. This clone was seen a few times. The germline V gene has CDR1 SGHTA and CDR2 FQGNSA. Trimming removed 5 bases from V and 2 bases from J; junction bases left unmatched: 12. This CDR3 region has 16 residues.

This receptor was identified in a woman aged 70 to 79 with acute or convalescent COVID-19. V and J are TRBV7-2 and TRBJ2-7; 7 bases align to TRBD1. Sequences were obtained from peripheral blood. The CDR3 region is CASSTTGVLGAYEQYF. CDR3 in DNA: TGTGCCAGCAGCACAACAGGGGTCTTAGGGGCCTACGAGCAGTACTTC.